One sample yielded the 25 T cell receptor beta chains listed below, sequenced in a study of T cells after posttransplantation cyclophosphamide. Repertoires were generated with immunoSEQ multiplex PCR, while TCRdb's copy carries only in-frame clones and drops some. Observed are about 39,000 clones, no singletons, with the top ten taking 4.5%. The sequenced sample consisted of PBMCs. The receptor source for this set is a woman in her forties or fifties in good health and a related stem cell transplant donor.

In its sample, this clone was seen many times. V is TRBV28 and J is TRBJ1-2; 8 nucleotides agree with TRBD1. Per germline, CDR1 MDHEN and CDR2 SYDVKM. This CDR3 is 13 amino acids long. V gave up 4 bases and J gave up 8 bases; unmatched junction bases: 6. The CDR3 region has the DNA TGTGCCAGCAGTTCCCAGGGGGCGCTCGGCTACACCTTC. Translation gives CASSSQGALGYTF.

The chain carries TRBV28 and TRBJ2-5; tentative D call: TRBD2 (5 bases). The J call may be in error: the DNA end matches TRBJ2-7 better. CDR1 is MDHEN and CDR2 is SYDVKM in the germline V gene. The CDR3 sequence is 14 residues long. The CDR3 bases are TGTGCCAGCAGTTTTGGCGGGTCCTCCTACGAGCAGTACTTC. Translated, it gives CASSFGGSSYEQYF.

The gene calls are TRBV6-5 and TRBJ1-1, with 7 nucleotides matching TRBD1. Losses at the gene ends were 6 bases for V and 4 bases for J; bases not matched to a gene: 8. Germline CDR1 is MNHEY and CDR2 is SVGAGI. The CDR3 is made up of 14 amino acids. CDR3 DNA sequence: TGTGCCAGCAGGACGACAGGGAAGGTCACTGAAGCTTTCTTT. Protein: CASRTTGKVTEAFF.

This clone appeared many times. V is TRBV6-6 and J is TRBJ2-7, with TRBD2 as a possible D gene (6 bases). V shed 0 bases and J shed 0 bases, with 9 bases lying between them. Germline values: CDR1 MNHNY, CDR2 SVGAGI (reference sequence). This CDR3 is 15 amino acids long. DNA of the CDR3: TGTGCCAGCAGTTACTCGGCGGGGAGCTCCTACGAGCAGTACTTC. It is translated as CASSYSAGSSYEQYF.

There are many counts of this clone. V usage is TRBV5-4 and J usage is TRBJ1-2; 7 bases map to TRBD1. The CDR3 totals 13 residues. The trim removed 2 bases at V and 4 bases at J, leaving 2 bases unmatched. In germline, CDR1 is SGHNT, CDR2 YYREEE (reference sequence). The CDR3 protein is CASSLQGSYGYTF. DNA for the CDR3: TGTGCCAGCAGCTTACAGGGGTCCTATGGCTACACCTTC.

This clone was picked up many times. The chain has TRBV5-6 and TRBJ1-5; D is possibly TRBD1 (6 bases). Germline-derived CDR1 and CDR2 are SGHDT and YYEEEE. The CDR3 runs 14 residues. Trimming took off 4 bases at V and 6 bases at J, with 14 bases between the two ends. CDR3 loop: CASSPTGTGQPQHF. The DNA of the CDR3 is TGTGCCAGCAGCCCTACAGGGACCGGTCAGCCCCAGCATTTT.

This clone has ten or more counts. V usage is TRBV30 and J usage is TRBJ2-1, with unresolved D. V dropped 1 base and J dropped 4 bases, with 5 bases sitting between them. The CDR3 contains 12 residues. Germline V gene lookup returns CDR1 GTSNPN and CDR2 SVGIG (reference sequence). CDR3 region: CAWSEQYNEQFF. The CDR3 region has the DNA TGTGCCTGGAGTGAACAGTACAATGAGCAGTTCTTC. The complete variable domain, with remaining parts taken from reference TRBV30 and TRBJ2-1, reads SQTIHQWPATLVQPVGSPLSLECTVEGTSNPNLYWYRQAAGRGLQLLFYSVGIGQISSEVPQNLSASRPQDRQFILSSKKLLLSDSGFYLCAWSEQYNEQFFGPGTRLTVL.

This clone was seen at least ten times. This chain uses TRBV5-1 with TRBJ2-1; D unclear. Germline values: CDR1 SGHRS, CDR2 YFSETQ. Trimming took 0 bases from V and 5 from J, leaving 9 bases between them. The CDR3 length is 14 residues. The CDR3 nucleotides read TGCGCCAGCAGCTTGGGGCAGGTTGACAATGAGCAGTTCTTC. This codes for CASSLGQVDNEQFF.

This clone was picked up many times. The chain uses TRBV4-2 and TRBJ2-1; D may be TRBD1 (6 bases). CDR1 is LGHNA and CDR2 is YNFKEQ in the germline V gene. CDR3 length: 15 residues. V lost 0 bases and J lost 1, with 7 bases in between. CDR3 coding DNA: TGTGCCAGCAGCCAAGAAGGGGGTTCCTACAATGAGCAGTTCTTC. It encodes CASSQEGGSYNEQFF.

There are many counts of this clone. The gene calls are TRBV30 and TRBJ2-1, with TRBD1 matching 8 bases. Germline V gives CDR1 GTSNPN, CDR2 SVGIG (reference sequence). CDR3 length: 14 residues. The ends lost 3 bases at V and 3 bases at J; junction bases unmatched: 4. DNA for the CDR3: TGTGCCTGGAGGCCGGACAGGGACTACAATGAGCAGTTCTTC. Its translation is CAWRPDRDYNEQFF.

This clone was counted at least ten times. One junction end disagrees with the germline gene, perhaps due to a read error. V and J are TRBV19 and TRBJ1-1; 8 bases fit TRBD1. This CDR3 has 15 residues. The germline V gene has CDR1 LNHDA and CDR2 SQIVND (reference sequence). CDR3 in amino acids: CASSVDRGVLAEAFF. CDR3 bases: TGTGCCAGTAGTGTAGACAGGGGTGTGTTGGCTGAAGCTTTCTTT.

Details on this clone: The same CDR3 also results from other DNA sequences found in this sample. The chain combines TRBV7-9 with TRBJ2-5; D gene ambiguous. Trimming shortened V by 5 bases and J by 2 bases, and 15 bases separated the two germline ends. Germline assignment: CDR1 SEHNR and CDR2 FQNEAQ (reference sequence). CDR3 size: 15 residues. The CDR3 DNA is TGTGCCAGCAGCCCAGAGGCCAAAAAACAAGAGACCCAGTACTTC. Protein: CASSPEAKKQETQYF.

This clone was counted at least ten times. This chain links TRBV6-1 with TRBJ1-5, with D maybe TRBD1 (5 bases). Germline V gives CDR1 MNHNS, CDR2 SASEGT. Trimming pared 7 bases from V and 2 bases from J, leaving 9 bases between. CDR3 length: 13 residues. The CDR3 loop is CASISGGNQPQHF. The DNA of the CDR3 is TGTGCCAGCATATCGGGGGGCAATCAGCCCCAGCATTTT.

The table lists this clone with many counts. Here the CDR3 reads CASSSYGEYRNEAFF. As DNA, the CDR3 is TGTGCCAGTAGTTCCTACGGGGAATACCGAAATGAAGCTTTCTTT. J is TRBJ1-1 and V is TRBV19; D gene ambiguous. Germline V CDR1 and CDR2: LNHDA, SQIVND (reference sequence). The CDR3 runs to 15 residues. V was cut by 5 bases and J by 7 bases, with 20 bases left in between. Variable domain in full (rest from reference TRBV19 and TRBJ1-1): DGGITQSPKYLFRKEGQNVTLSCEQNLNHDAMYWYRQDPGQGLRLIYYSQIVNDFQKGDIAEGYSVSREKKESFPLTVTSAQKNPTAFYLCASSSYGEYRNEAFFGQGTRLTVV.

This clone came up many times. V and J are TRBV12-2 and TRBJ2-2; the table's D call TRBD2 went unverified against the DNA. TRBV12-2 is a pseudogene locus. The CDR3 extends over 21 amino acids. The DNA of the CDR3 is TGTGCAAGTCGCTTAGATTTGGGGCGGGGGTCTCCCGAACGTTACACCGGGGAGCTGTTTTTT. This translates into CASRLDLGRGSPERYTGELFF.

This clone came up many times. V gene TRBV23-1 combines with J gene TRBJ1-2; D is ambiguous. TRBV23-1 belongs to the ORF category, with a function that is uncertain. The ends were cut back, 5 bases at V and 3 bases at J, with 16 bases in the middle. The CDR3 runs to 15 residues. CDR3 sequence (DNA): TGCGCCAGCAGTGGGGAGAGGGTCCGGGACTATGGCTACACCTTC. Protein sequence: CASSGERVRDYGYTF.

V usage is TRBV28 and J usage is TRBJ2-2; D is unclear. V lost 4 bases, J lost 8 bases, and 8 bases lay in between. The CDR3 is made up of 12 amino acids. Germline-derived CDR1 and CDR2 are MDHEN and SYDVKM. CDR3 sequence reads: CASSSVRGELFF. For the CDR3, the DNA is TGTGCCAGCAGTTCTGTCAGGGGGGAGCTGTTTTTT.

This clone was detected ten times or more. The chain uses TRBV5-1 and TRBJ2-1, with D possibly TRBD2 on 6 matching bases. V was pared by 0 bases and J by 2 bases, with 6 bases between. Germline-derived CDR1 and CDR2 are SGHRS and YFSETQ. CDR3 length equals 14 residues. The CDR3 DNA sequence: TGCGCCAGCAGCTTGGGGGGGGCCTACAATGAGCAGTTCTTC. Its protein product is CASSLGGAYNEQFF. The entire variable domain, with the rest obtained from reference TRBV5-1 and TRBJ2-1, is as follows: KAGVTQTPRYLIKTRGQQVTLSCSPISGHRSVSWYQQTPGQGLQFLFEYFSETQRNKGNFPGRFSGRQFSNSRSEMNVSTLELGDSALYLCASSLGGAYNEQFFGPGTRLTVL.

This clone was observed at least ten times. The CDR3 region is CASQGLDYNEQFF. Written as DNA, the CDR3 is TGTGCCAGCCAGGGCCTGGACTACAATGAGCAGTTCTTC. V is TRBV11-1 and J is TRBJ2-1; D is possibly TRBD1 (5 bases). The CDR3 spans 13 residues. V dropped 8 bases and J dropped 3 bases, with 11 bases sitting between them. Germline loops: CDR1 SGHAT, CDR2 FQDESV (reference sequence).

This clone was observed many times. The CDR3 spells CAISETGEAGELFF. The CDR3 bases are TGTGCCATCAGTGAGACAGGGGAAGCCGGGGAGCTGTTTTTT. This chain connects TRBV10-3 to TRBJ2-2; 7 bases agree with TRBD1. Losses at the gene ends were 2 bases for V and 6 bases for J; bases not matched to a gene: 3. The V gene's germline CDR1 is ENHRY and CDR2 SYGVKD. This CDR3 region has 14 residues.

This clone was seen repeatedly, ten times or more. The V call is TRBV5-6, the J call TRBJ1-2, with 10 bases lining up with TRBD1. The CDR3 contains 15 residues. V gave up 1 base and J gave up 6 bases; unmatched junction bases: 6. The germline gives CDR1 SGHDT, CDR2 YYEEEE. CDR3 residues: CASSLRGQGTNGYTF. The CDR3 nucleotides are TGTGCCAGCAGCTTGAGGGGACAGGGGACGAATGGCTACACCTTC.

This clone came up many times. The rearrangement links TRBV27 to TRBJ1-2, with a weak D call TRBD1 (5 bases). The germline gives CDR1 MNHEY, CDR2 SMNVEV (reference sequence). The V end lost 4 bases, the J end lost 2 bases, and 17 bases lay between the germline ends. The CDR3 is made up of 16 amino acids. The CDR3 DNA follows: TGTGCCAGCAGTTCGACACTATTGGGGGGAAACTATGGCTACACCTTC. It translates to CASSSTLLGGNYGYTF.

This clone has ten or more counts. This chain connects TRBV29-1 to TRBJ2-7; 8 bases map to TRBD2. The CDR3 is made up of 15 amino acids. Germline trimming cut 0 bases from V and 4 bases from J; bases unmatched to any gene: 8. Per the germline V gene, CDR1 is SQVTM and CDR2 is ANQGSEA. CDR3: CSVEDDSSGGYEQYF. DNA of the CDR3: TGCAGCGTTGAAGATGATTCCAGCGGGGGATACGAGCAGTACTTC.

This clone has at least ten counts. DNA of the CDR3: TGTGCCAGCAGCTTAGGCTGGCGGGGGGCTTACAATGAGCAGTTCTTC. Protein product: CASSLGWRGAYNEQFF. The chain employs TRBV11-2 and TRBJ2-1; TRBD2 matches at 8 bases. Per germline, CDR1 SGHAT and CDR2 FQNNGV. This CDR3 has 16 residues. Trimming took 1 base from V and 4 from J; bases not matched to a gene: 6.

The gene calls are TRBV6-1 and TRBJ2-3; 8 bases map to TRBD2. J gave up 0 bases and V 4 bases, and 12 bases lay outside the gene matches. Germline CDR1 reads MNHNS; CDR2 reads SASEGT. The CDR3 length is 18 residues. The CDR3 here is CASSVGLGGGPSTDTQYF. The CDR3 DNA sequence: TGTGCCAGCAGTGTGGGACTAGGCGGGGGGCCTAGCACAGATACGCAGTATTTT.